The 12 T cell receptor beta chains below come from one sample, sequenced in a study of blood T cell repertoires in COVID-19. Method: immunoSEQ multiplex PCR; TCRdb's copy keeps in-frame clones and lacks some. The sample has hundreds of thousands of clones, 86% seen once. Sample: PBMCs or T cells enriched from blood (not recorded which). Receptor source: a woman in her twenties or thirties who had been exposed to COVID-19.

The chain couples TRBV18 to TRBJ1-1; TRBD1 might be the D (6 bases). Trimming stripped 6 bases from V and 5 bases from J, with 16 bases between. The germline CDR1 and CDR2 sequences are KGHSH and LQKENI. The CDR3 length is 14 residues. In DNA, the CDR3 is TGTGCCAGCTCGTCCGAGGGGGTCGGAACTGAAGCTTTCTTT. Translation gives CASSSEGVGTEAFF.

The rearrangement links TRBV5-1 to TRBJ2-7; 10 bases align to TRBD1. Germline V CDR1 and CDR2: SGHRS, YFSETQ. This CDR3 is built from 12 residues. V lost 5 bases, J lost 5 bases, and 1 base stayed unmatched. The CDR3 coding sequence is TGCGCCAGCAGAGGGACAGGGGACGAGCAGTACTTC. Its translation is CASRGTGDEQYF.

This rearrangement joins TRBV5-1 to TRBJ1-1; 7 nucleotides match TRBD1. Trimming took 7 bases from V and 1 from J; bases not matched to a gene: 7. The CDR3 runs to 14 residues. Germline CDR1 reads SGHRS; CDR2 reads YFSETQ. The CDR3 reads CASARTGGNTEAFF. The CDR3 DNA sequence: TGCGCCAGCGCTAGGACAGGAGGGAACACTGAAGCTTTCTTT.

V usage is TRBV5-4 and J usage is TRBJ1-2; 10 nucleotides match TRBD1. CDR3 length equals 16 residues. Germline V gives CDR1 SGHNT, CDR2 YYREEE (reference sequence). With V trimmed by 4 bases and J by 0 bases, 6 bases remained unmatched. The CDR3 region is CASSMTGGPANYGYTF. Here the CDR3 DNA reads TGTGCCAGCAGCATGACAGGGGGCCCAGCTAACTATGGCTACACCTTC.

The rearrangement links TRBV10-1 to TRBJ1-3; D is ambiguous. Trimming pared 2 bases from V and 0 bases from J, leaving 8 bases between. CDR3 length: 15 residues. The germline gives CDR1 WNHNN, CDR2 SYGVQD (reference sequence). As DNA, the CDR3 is TGCGCCAGCAGTGAGAGCCGAGCCTCTGGAAACACCATATATTTT. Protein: CASSESRASGNTIYF.

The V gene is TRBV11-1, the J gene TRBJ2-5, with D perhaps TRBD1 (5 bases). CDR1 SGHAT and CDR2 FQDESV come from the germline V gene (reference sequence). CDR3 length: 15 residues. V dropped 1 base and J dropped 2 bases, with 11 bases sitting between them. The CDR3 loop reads CASSLGLNRQETQYF. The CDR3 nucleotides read TGTGCCAGCAGCTTAGGGTTGAACAGGCAAGAGACCCAGTACTTC.

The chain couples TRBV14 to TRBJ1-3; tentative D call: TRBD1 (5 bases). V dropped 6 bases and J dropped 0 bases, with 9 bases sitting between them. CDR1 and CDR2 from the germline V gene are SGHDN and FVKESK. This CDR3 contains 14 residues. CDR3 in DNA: TGTGCCAGCAGATTCGGGGGCTCTGGAAACACCATATATTTT. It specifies CASRFGGSGNTIYF.

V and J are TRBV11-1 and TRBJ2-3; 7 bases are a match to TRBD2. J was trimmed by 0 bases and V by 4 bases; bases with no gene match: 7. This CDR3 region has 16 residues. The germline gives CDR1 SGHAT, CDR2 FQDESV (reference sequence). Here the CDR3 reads CASSYWGGSSTDTQYF. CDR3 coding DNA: TGTGCCAGCAGCTACTGGGGGGGGTCCAGCACAGATACGCAGTATTTT.

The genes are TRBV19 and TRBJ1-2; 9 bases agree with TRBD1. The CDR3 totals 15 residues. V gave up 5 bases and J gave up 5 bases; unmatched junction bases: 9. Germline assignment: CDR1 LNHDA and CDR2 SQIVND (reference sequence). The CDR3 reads CASSDRGQGSYGYTF. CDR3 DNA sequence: TGTGCCAGTAGTGATAGGGGACAGGGATCTTATGGCTACACCTTC.

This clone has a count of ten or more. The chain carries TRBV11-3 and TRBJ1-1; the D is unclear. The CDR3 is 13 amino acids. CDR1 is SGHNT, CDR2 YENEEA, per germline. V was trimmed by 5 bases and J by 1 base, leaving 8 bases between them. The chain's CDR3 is CASSPPGNTEAFF. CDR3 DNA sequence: TGTGCCAGCAGCCCGCCCGGGAACACTGAAGCTTTCTTT.

CDR3 sequence reads: CASSETGLAGGLYEQYF. DNA for the CDR3: TGTGCCAGCAGCGAGACGGGACTAGCGGGGGGGCTTTACGAGCAGTACTTC. The genes are TRBV11-2 and TRBJ2-7; TRBD2 matches at 16 bases. Trimming cost V 5 bases and J 4 bases; bases outside gene matches: 8. This CDR3 has 17 residues. Germline values: CDR1 SGHAT, CDR2 FQNNGV.

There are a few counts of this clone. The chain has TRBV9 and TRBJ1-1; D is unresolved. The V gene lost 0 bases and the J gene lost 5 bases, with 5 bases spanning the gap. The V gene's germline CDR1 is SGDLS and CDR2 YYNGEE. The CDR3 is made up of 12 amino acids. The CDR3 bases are TGTGCCAGCAGCGTAGCGGGTACTGAAGCTTTCTTT. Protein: CASSVAGTEAFF.